At least ten counts were recorded for the clone carrying this TCR beta chain. TCRdb ran MiXCR on the RT-PCR reads and lists one entry per CDR3 protein. The profile shows 550,000 to 750,000 distinct CDR3 sequences, approximately 15% of them singletons. The source of this sequence is a female donor in good health, serving as a healthy control. Material: memory CD4+ T cells from blood.

CDR3 loop: CSARSPLEGGDRPQHF. CDR3 coding DNA: TGCAGTGCTAGATCCCCGCTCGAGGGAGGGGACAGGCCCCAGCATTTT. The rearrangement uses TRBV20-1 and TRBJ1-5; TRBD1 aligns across 7 bases. The V gene's germline CDR1 is DFQATT and CDR2 SNEGSKA (reference sequence). The J segment lost 9 bases and the V segment lost 2 bases, leaving 16 bases of the junction unmatched. The CDR3 has 16 residues.